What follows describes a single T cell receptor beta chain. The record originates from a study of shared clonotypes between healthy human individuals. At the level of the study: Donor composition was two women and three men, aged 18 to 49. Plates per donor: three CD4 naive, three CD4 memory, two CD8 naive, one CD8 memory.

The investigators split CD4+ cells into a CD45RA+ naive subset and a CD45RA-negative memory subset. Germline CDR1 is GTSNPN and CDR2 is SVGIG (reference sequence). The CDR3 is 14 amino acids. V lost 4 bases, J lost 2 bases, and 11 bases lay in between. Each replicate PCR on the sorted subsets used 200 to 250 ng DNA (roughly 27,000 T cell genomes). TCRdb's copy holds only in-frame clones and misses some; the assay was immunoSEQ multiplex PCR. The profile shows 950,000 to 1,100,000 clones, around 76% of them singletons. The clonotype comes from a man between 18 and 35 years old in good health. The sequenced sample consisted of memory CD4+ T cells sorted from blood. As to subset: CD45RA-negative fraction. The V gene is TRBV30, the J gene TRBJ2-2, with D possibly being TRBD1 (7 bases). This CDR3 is CAWTGGSNTGELFF. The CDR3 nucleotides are TGTGCCTGGACAGGGGGGAGTAACACCGGGGAGCTGTTTTTT.